This T cell receptor (beta chain) was sequenced for a study of PD-1 blockade in classical Hodgkin lymphoma (dated by TCRdb to the early 2020s). Regarding the research as a whole: A peripheral blood immune signature of response to PD-1 blockade in classical Hodgkin lymphoma was defined using TCR beta sequencing and CyTOF. General findings and caveats noted by the study authors: The study was limited to a single clinical trial cohort, and causes of repertoire differences, possibly disease activity or prior therapy, remained undefined. Newly diagnosed patients were reported to have lower baseline TCR diversity than healthy donors, and relapsed/refractory patients were reported to have lower baseline TCR diversity still.

The Qiagen DNeasy kit was used to extract genomic DNA from unsorted PBMCs and from the negatively selected CD4+ and CD8+ fractions. Using primers that anneal to V and J segments, immunoSEQ multiplex PCR amplified the TCR beta CDR3 regions. Amplification bias was minimized using a synthetic immune receptor repertoire, and residual bias was removed computationally after sequencing. In the original analysis: Custom Python scripts were used to quantify repertoire diversity as the Shannon entropy index. Unsorted, CD4+ and CD8+ repertoires were examined separately, except in combined analyses, for which CD4+ and CD8+ sequences were merged in silico. As stored in TCRdb, this immuneACCESS dataset retains in-frame rearrangements with V and J assigned. A fraction of the clones does not appear; measured against another copy, unresolved V genes explain less than half of the discrepancy, and the remainder lacks a known reason. V, J and clone size derive from that table, while D and trimming were established from the DNA sequence. This sample has around 31,000 clones in its table, and more than 80% of those were observed once. The top ten hold roughly 0.35% of the sample.

Details on this clone: Which antigen it targets is not known. Qualities for individual bases were not recorded, and no much larger clone is one base off.

At the junction V is shortened by 5 bases and J by 4 bases; bases outside the gene matches: 7. The CDR3 contains 16 residues, cysteine and phenylalanine counted. Of the read, only the CDR3 DNA is kept; its 48 bases are in frame from base 1. CDR1 is given as SGHTA and CDR2 as FQGNSA, both from the germline V gene. The sample's time point label, in plain terms: newly diagnosed, previously untreated cHL patient sample. Using a Miltenyi CD4+ T cell isolation kit, CD4+ T cells were purified from thawed PBMCs through magnetic negative selection. As a comparison group for the relapsed/refractory trial patients, PBMCs from patients with newly diagnosed, previously untreated classical Hodgkin lymphoma were sequenced. Peripheral blood was collected in 8 mL Vacutainer Cell Preparation Tubes, from which PBMCs were isolated by centrifugation and then cryopreserved. Purified CD4+ and CD8+ fractions were prepared only for cases with an additional available PBMC sample. Magnetically labelled cells were removed on LS columns in a quadroMACS separator, and the flow-through was collected as the purified fraction.

The TCR was taken from a human donor with classical Hodgkin lymphoma. The chain couples TRBV7-2 to TRBJ2-7, with 14 bases in between that match TRBD2. The sequencing sample was made of CD4+ T cells from blood. The DNA is TGTGCCAGCAGCATGGGACTAGCGGGAGAAGGGTACGAGCAGTACTTC. It translates as CASSMGLAGEGYEQYF.